Shown below are 30 T cell receptor beta chains from a single sample sequenced in a study of T cell repertoires in cytomegalovirus infection. What these receptors recognize is not known. TCRdb recomputed calls from the reads with MiXCR, one row per CDR3 protein. The table records fewer than 350,000 distinct CDR3 sequences, under 35% of them present only once. Sequencing was performed on cultured PBMCs, taken from culture after CMV antigen stimulation. The receptors here all came from a human donor in good health (CMV status not recorded). Some clones in this sample may be carry-over from other donors' samples.

This clonotype was counted ten times or more. This rearrangement joins TRBV7-2 to TRBJ2-3; D call uncertain. The CDR3 runs 13 residues. V lost 4 bases and J 6 bases, leaving 11 bases between the germline ends. Per germline, CDR1 SGHTA and CDR2 FQGNSA. CDR3 bases: TGTGCCAGCAGCTCATCTGGGCCTGATACGCAGTATTTT. Translated: CASSSSGPDTQYF.

This clonotype has a count of ten or more. V and J are TRBV7-6 and TRBJ2-1; tentative D call: TRBD1 (6 bases). The CDR3 loop spans 13 amino acids. Germline-derived CDR1 and CDR2 are SGHVS and FNYEAQ. Trimming removed 5 bases from V and 8 bases from J, with 13 bases in between. The CDR3 DNA sequence: TGTGCCAGCAGCCTCTCCAGGGGCGATGAGCAGTTCTTC. Its translation: CASSLSRGDEQFF. The full variable domain, completed using reference TRBV7-6 and TRBJ2-1, is GAGVSQSPRYKVTKRGQDVALRCDPISGHVSLYWYRQALGQGPEFLTYFNYEAQQDKSGLPNDRFSAERPEGSISTLTIQRTEQRDSAMYRCASSLSRGDEQFFGPGTRLTVL.

The V and J genes are TRBV9 and TRBJ2-2, with TRBD2 identical over 9 bases. Trimming took 7 bases from V and 5 from J; bases not matched to a gene: 9. The CDR3 has 15 residues. Per germline, CDR1 SGDLS and CDR2 YYNGEE. This chain's CDR3 is CASGVGLAITGELFF. DNA for the CDR3: TGTGCCAGCGGGGTGGGACTAGCAATTACCGGGGAGCTGTTTTTT.

The chain combines TRBV28 with TRBJ1-2, with 8 bases matching TRBD1. This CDR3 is 16 amino acids long. V was clipped by 5 bases and J by 1 base; unmatched bases: 9. Germline V gives CDR1 MDHEN, CDR2 SYDVKM. The CDR3 DNA reads TGTGCCAGCAGTACCTGGACAGGGAGGAGTAACTATGGCTACACCTTC. This codes for CASSTWTGRSNYGYTF.

This chain joins TRBV11-2 and TRBJ1-1; possible D gene TRBD1, 6 bases. CDR3 size: 17 residues. The germline gives CDR1 SGHAT, CDR2 FQNNGV. Trimming took 5 bases from V and 7 from J, leaving 26 bases between them. The CDR3 spells CASSLWTARKVLHEAFF. The CDR3 DNA follows: TGTGCCAGCAGCCTTTGGACAGCGCGAAAAGTTCTTCATGAAGCTTTCTTT.

This clonotype was observed at least ten times. V and J are TRBV6-1 and TRBJ2-1; D might be TRBD1 (6 bases). CDR1 and CDR2 from the germline V gene are MNHNS and SASEGT. This CDR3 is 17 amino acids long. Trimming took 1 base from V and 2 from J, leaving 15 bases between them. CDR3 coding DNA: TGTGCCAGCAGTGAAGTGAAATCGGACAGTCCCTACAATGAGCAGTTCTTC. Translation gives CASSEVKSDSPYNEQFF.

This chain joins TRBV19 and TRBJ1-2, with D possibly matching TRBD1 (6 bases). The CDR3 is made up of 14 amino acids. Trimming cost V 2 bases and J 0 bases, with 7 bases left between them. Germline loops: CDR1 LNHDA, CDR2 SQIVND (reference sequence). The CDR3 nucleotides read TGTGCCAGTAGTATACGGGGGCCTAACTATGGCTACACCTTC. This translates into CASSIRGPNYGYTF.

This clonotype has more than one count but fewer than ten. V is TRBV10-2 and J is TRBJ1-4; D remains unclear. The CDR3 consists of 14 residues. The germline CDR1 and CDR2 sequences are WSHSY and SAAADI. The V end was cut by 6 bases, the J end by 3 bases, with 11 bases between. The CDR3 nucleotides read TGCGCCAGCAGCCTCTCTTTGGCTAATGAAAAACTGTTTTTT. Protein product: CASSLSLANEKLFF.

This clonotype was seen only a few times. The J gene is TRBJ1-5, the V gene TRBV6-5, with TRBD1 matching 8 bases. The CDR3 is 14 residues long. CDR1 and CDR2 (germline): MNHEY, SVGAGI. With V trimmed by 8 bases and J by 3 bases, 6 bases remained unmatched. CDR3 loop: CASRGQGHNQPQHF. Written as DNA, the CDR3 is TGTGCCAGCCGAGGACAGGGCCACAATCAGCCCCAGCATTTT.

V and J are TRBV5-4 and TRBJ1-3; D gene unclear. V lost 0 bases to trimming and J lost 3 bases, with 10 bases between them. CDR1 is SGHNT, CDR2 YYREEE, per germline (reference sequence). The CDR3 length is 15 residues. This CDR3 reads CASSLAGIGGNTIYF. CDR3 sequence (DNA): TGTGCCAGCAGCTTGGCGGGCATAGGTGGAAACACCATATATTTT.

The CDR3 is CASSLAEGANTGELFF. The DNA for the CDR3 is TGTGCCAGCAGCTTAGCGGAGGGGGCGAACACCGGGGAGCTGTTTTTT. V usage is TRBV7-2 and J usage is TRBJ2-2; D tentatively reads TRBD1 or TRBD2 (6 bases each). Between the trimmed V and J ends, which lost 0 bases and 0 bases, there was a span of 8 bases. This CDR3 has 16 amino acids. Germline V gives CDR1 SGHTA, CDR2 FQGNSA.

J is TRBJ1-1 and V is TRBV12-3 or TRBV12-4; D unclear. The CDR3 runs to 13 residues. V lost 7 bases, J lost 4 bases, and 13 bases lay in between. CDR3 nucleotide sequence: TGTGCCAGCAACCCTGGCGAATTCACTGAAGCTTTCTTT. This gives the protein CASNPGEFTEAFF.

V is TRBV7-9 and J is TRBJ2-7; the match to TRBD2 covers 9 bases. Germline CDR1 SEHNR, CDR2 FQNEAQ (reference sequence). This CDR3 is built from 16 residues. V lost 5 bases, J lost 2 bases, and 10 bases stayed unmatched. The CDR3 region is CASSPPEAGGPYEQYF. The DNA for the CDR3 is TGTGCCAGCAGCCCTCCGGAGGCGGGGGGGCCCTACGAGCAGTACTTC.

This clonotype was observed many times. The chain has TRBV18 and TRBJ2-7; maybe TRBD2 (6 bases). Trimming stripped 6 bases from V and 2 bases from J, with 17 bases between. The CDR3 length is 15 residues. Germline V gene sequence: CDR1 KGHSH, CDR2 LQKENI. CDR3 sequence: CASSFGTPITYEQYF. DNA for the CDR3: TGTGCCAGCTCCTTCGGGACTCCTATTACCTACGAGCAGTACTTC.

A few counts support this clonotype. This CDR3 reads CASRGRRTNIQYF. For the CDR3, the DNA is TGTGCCAGCAGAGGGCGGCGGACAAACATTCAGTACTTC. The chain employs TRBV27 and TRBJ2-4; D gene ambiguous. Germline V lookup: CDR1 MNHEY, CDR2 SMNVEV (reference sequence). V lost 6 bases to trimming and J lost 6 bases, with 12 bases between them. This CDR3 is 13 amino acids long.

The gene calls are TRBV19 and TRBJ2-1; 12 bases map to TRBD2. The CDR3 is made up of 17 amino acids. J gave up 4 bases and V 5 bases, and 9 bases lay outside the gene matches. In germline, CDR1 is LNHDA, CDR2 SQIVND (reference sequence). The CDR3 coding sequence is TGTGCCAGTAGTCTTACTAGCGGGGGGTCGGGTTACAATGAGCAGTTCTTC. This codes for CASSLTSGGSGYNEQFF. The variable domain in full, completed from reference TRBV19 and TRBJ2-1, reads DGGITQSPKYLFRKEGQNVTLSCEQNLNHDAMYWYRQDPGQGLRLIYYSQIVNDFQKGDIAEGYSVSREKKESFPLTVTSAQKNPTAFYLCASSLTSGGSGYNEQFFGPGTRLTVL.

This clonotype was seen a few times. This chain connects TRBV12-3 or TRBV12-4 to TRBJ1-6; no clear D. The V gene lost 5 bases and the J gene lost 8 bases, with 10 bases spanning the gap. CDR3 length: 13 residues. The chain's CDR3 is CASSIEGHSPLHF. CDR3 coding DNA: TGTGCCAGCAGTATTGAGGGCCATTCACCCCTCCACTTT.

Here the CDR3 reads CASSAGTPWTYNEQFF. The CDR3 DNA reads TGTGCCAGCAGCGCCGGGACCCCCTGGACGTACAATGAGCAGTTCTTC. V is TRBV7-3 and J is TRBJ2-1; TRBD1 or TRBD2 may be the D gene (5 bases each). The germline gives CDR1 SGHTA, CDR2 FQGTGA. This CDR3 is 16 amino acids long. V lost 5 bases, J lost 4 bases, and 18 bases lay in between.

This clonotype was recorded a few times. This rearrangement joins TRBV18 to TRBJ1-1; D may be TRBD1 (6 bases). V gave up 3 bases and J gave up 4 bases, with 15 bases separating them. Germline CDR1 KGHSH, CDR2 LQKENI. The CDR3 extends over 15 amino acids. The chain's CDR3 is CASSPPGGGATEAFF. CDR3 in DNA: TGTGCCAGCTCACCCCCAGGAGGGGGAGCCACTGAAGCTTTCTTT.

The sample holds a few counts of this clonotype. This chain connects TRBV7-8 to TRBJ1-5, with D possibly TRBD1 on 5 matching bases. The germline V gene has CDR1 SGHVS and CDR2 FQNEAQ. The V and J ends lost 4 bases and 3 bases respectively, with 10 bases between them. CDR3 size: 14 residues. CDR3 coding DNA: TGTGCCAGCAGCTGGGGGGGGATCAATCAGCCCCAGCATTTT. Protein: CASSWGGINQPQHF. Supplemented by reference TRBV7-8 and TRBJ1-5, the full variable domain reads GAGVSQSPRYKVAKRGQDVALRCDPISGHVSLFWYQQALGQGPEFLTYFQNEAQLDKSGLPSDRFFAERPEGSVSTLKIQRTQQEDSAVYLCASSWGGINQPQHFGDGTRLSIL.

This clonotype was picked up a small number of times. The chain couples TRBV29-1 to TRBJ1-4; 11 nucleotides line up with TRBD1. There are 13 residues in the CDR3. V lost 7 bases to trimming and J lost 7 bases; unmatched junction nucleotides: 5. Germline V gene sequence: CDR1 SQVTM, CDR2 ANQGSEA. CDR3 DNA: TGCAGCGCCTCCGGGACAGGGGGTGAAAAACTGTTTTTT. Residues: CSASGTGGEKLFF.

The chain uses TRBV6-1 and TRBJ1-5; maybe TRBD1 (6 bases). The V gene's germline CDR1 is MNHNS and CDR2 SASEGT. Trimming took 0 bases from V and 7 from J, leaving 16 bases between them. This CDR3 is built from 16 residues. CDR3 DNA sequence: TGTGCCAGCAGTGAAGCAGGCGCAGGGGTGGTCCAGCCCCAGCATTTT. Translated: CASSEAGAGVVQPQHF.

This rearrangement joins TRBV28 to TRBJ2-5; either TRBD1 or TRBD2 may fit D (5 bases each). V lost 7 bases and J 4 bases, leaving 13 bases between the germline ends. CDR1 is MDHEN, CDR2 SYDVKM, per germline. The CDR3 runs to 13 residues. The DNA for the CDR3 is TGTGCCAGCACCTCCGGGACCCGAGAGACCCAGTACTTC. This encodes CASTSGTRETQYF. Using reference TRBV28 and TRBJ2-5 for the parts outside the CDR3, the full variable domain is DVKVTQSSRYLVKRTGEKVFLECVQDMDHENMFWYRQDPGLGLRLIYFSYDVKMKEKGDIPEGYSVSREKKERFSLILESASTNQTSMYLCASTSGTRETQYFGPGTRLLVL.

The chain has TRBV4-1 and TRBJ2-3, with 8 bases matching TRBD1. V dropped 0 bases and J dropped 1; count of bases not matched to a gene: 6. CDR1 is MGHRA and CDR2 is YSYEKL in the germline V gene. The CDR3 is 17 amino acids. Written as DNA, the CDR3 is TGCGCCAGCAGCCAAGATCAGGGGGCGCGGGGCACAGATACGCAGTATTTT. It yields the protein CASSQDQGARGTDTQYF.

CDR3 in DNA: TGTGCCAGCAGCTTCTATTACAATGAGCAGTTCTTC. Amino acids: CASSFYYNEQFF. This chain joins TRBV11-2 and TRBJ2-1; no clear D. Trimming removed 3 bases at V and 4 bases at J, with 4 bases between. Germline assignment: CDR1 SGHAT and CDR2 FQNNGV. The CDR3 contains 12 residues.

There are a few counts of this clonotype. This chain uses TRBV20-1 with TRBJ2-1; D call uncertain. The CDR3 has 12 residues. V was pared by 0 bases and J by 7 bases, with 7 bases between. CDR1 is DFQATT, CDR2 SNEGSKA, per germline (reference sequence). The CDR3 is CSARDWANEQFF. In nucleotides, the CDR3 is TGCAGTGCTAGAGATTGGGCAAATGAGCAGTTCTTC.

In its sample, this clonotype was seen a few times. The chain has TRBV11-2 and TRBJ2-7, with 14 positions matching TRBD2. Germline CDR1 and CDR2: SGHAT and FQNNGV. The CDR3 length is 18 residues. V was pared by 3 bases and J by 3 bases, with 10 bases of the junction left unmatched. The CDR3 DNA sequence: TGTGCCAGCAGCTTGGGACTAGCGGGGGAGATTGAGGGCTACGAGCAGTACTTC. It specifies CASSLGLAGEIEGYEQYF. The variable domain in full, completed from reference TRBV11-2 and TRBJ2-7, reads EAGVAQSPRYKIIEKRQSVAFWCNPISGHATLYWYQQILGQGPKLLIQFQNNGVVDDSQLPKDRFSAERLKGVDSTLKIQPAKLEDSAVYLCASSLGLAGEIEGYEQYFGPGTRLTVT.

This chain joins TRBV6-6 and TRBJ1-5, with TRBD1 matching over 9 bases. Germline V gene data show CDR1 as MNHNY and CDR2 as SVGAGI (reference sequence). CDR3 length equals 15 residues. The ends lost 8 bases at V and 6 bases at J; junction bases unmatched: 11. The CDR3 here is CASFWRQGESQPQHF. The CDR3, as DNA: TGTGCCAGCTTCTGGAGACAGGGGGAAAGTCAGCCCCAGCATTTT.

The J gene is TRBJ2-1, the V gene TRBV7-2; the D is unclear. V lost 2 bases and J 9 bases, leaving 14 bases between the germline ends. Germline CDR1 reads SGHTA; CDR2 reads FQGNSA. This CDR3 contains 14 residues. In DNA form, the CDR3 reads TGTGCCAGCAGCTTATATGACCTAAGCTTTGAGCAGTTCTTC. It encodes CASSLYDLSFEQFF.

This clonotype appeared a few times. The chain joins TRBV28 to TRBJ1-5; D remains ambiguous. CDR1 and CDR2 from the germline V gene are MDHEN and SYDVKM. Deletions cut 2 bases from V and 9 bases from J, with 14 bases between. The CDR3 length is 14 residues. The CDR3 loop is CASSLRPAGPPQHF. As DNA, the CDR3 is TGTGCCAGCAGTTTACGCCCTGCAGGTCCGCCCCAGCATTTT.